The 28 T cell receptor beta chains below were found in one sample sequenced in a study of control samples from healthy donors and cancer patients. Here immunoSEQ multiplex PCR was the method, and the copy in TCRdb shows in-frame clones only, minus some. The data contain around 230,000 clones, about 95% of them singletons. Sequencing was carried out using blood. Every receptor here comes from a man aged 45-60 years in good health.

CDR3 bases: TGTGCCAGCAGTTACCAAATAACGGGGGGAGGCTACACCTTC. It translates to CASSYQITGGGYTF. J is TRBJ1-2 and V is TRBV27; perhaps TRBD1 as D (5 bases). Germline loops: CDR1 MNHEY, CDR2 SMNVEV (reference sequence). V was trimmed by 4 bases and J by 8 bases, leaving 17 bases between them. The CDR3 consists of 14 residues.

The chain combines TRBV7-9 with TRBJ2-7, with D possibly called TRBD1 or TRBD2 (5 bases each). The CDR3 extends over 13 amino acids. V lost 1 base and J 9 bases, leaving 13 bases between the germline ends. Germline CDR1 and CDR2: SEHNR and FQNEAQ (reference sequence). The CDR3 reads CASSLESGDGQYF. The CDR3 DNA is TGTGCCAGCAGCTTAGAATCCGGGGACGGGCAGTACTTC.

The chain uses TRBV10-2 and TRBJ1-1, with D possibly being TRBD1 (6 bases). The V end was cut by 0 bases, the J end by 4 bases, with 18 bases between. CDR3 length: 17 residues. Germline V CDR1 and CDR2: WSHSY, SAAADI. The CDR3 DNA reads TGCGCCAGCAGTGAGTCGTGGGGGGCGGGTTTGGGCACTGAAGCTTTCTTT. This gives the protein CASSESWGAGLGTEAFF.

This clone appeared a single time. This sequence joins TRBV19 and TRBJ1-2; TRBD1 matches at 8 bases. This CDR3 spans 14 amino acids. Trimming took 6 bases from V and 5 from J; bases not matched to a gene: 8. CDR1 and CDR2 (germline): LNHDA, SQIVND (reference sequence). This chain's CDR3 is CASSDDRGPYGYTF. In DNA, the CDR3 is TGTGCCAGTAGCGACGACAGGGGCCCATATGGCTACACCTTC.

This chain links TRBV10-1 with TRBJ2-1; a weak D match, TRBD2 (5 bases). This CDR3 spans 15 amino acids. In germline, CDR1 is WNHNN, CDR2 SYGVQD (reference sequence). Between the trimmed V and J ends, which lost 0 bases and 3 bases, there was a span of 9 bases. CDR3 bases: TGCGCCAGCAGTGAGTCAGAGGGTTTCTACAATGAGCAGTTCTTC. Its protein is CASSESEGFYNEQFF.

The genes are TRBV6-5 and TRBJ2-7; D tentatively fits TRBD1 or TRBD2 (5 bases each). Germline values: CDR1 MNHEY, CDR2 SVGAGI. This CDR3 is built from 14 residues. Between the trimmed V and J ends, which lost 4 bases and 0 bases, there was a span of 10 bases. CDR3 loop: CASSSGTASYEQYV. CDR3 nucleotides: TGTGCCAGCAGTTCGGGGACGGCCTCCTACGAGCAGTACGTC.

J is TRBJ1-5 and V is TRBV6-6; possible D gene TRBD1, 5 bases. Germline V gene lookup returns CDR1 MNHNY and CDR2 SVGAGI (reference sequence). The CDR3 consists of 13 residues. The germline V and J ends were trimmed by 0 bases and 5 bases, with 5 bases remaining between them. The CDR3 DNA sequence: TGTGCCAGCAGTTACTCACAGGATCAGCCCCAGCATTTT. Protein product: CASSYSQDQPQHF.

The gene calls are TRBV6-6 and TRBJ2-4; D may be TRBD2 (7 bases). This CDR3 is 15 amino acids long. Trimming shortened V by 8 bases and J by 1 base, and 15 bases separated the two germline ends. Germline V lookup: CDR1 MNHNY, CDR2 SVGAGI (reference sequence). CDR3 bases: TGTGCCAGCTACCTCGGGGGGCCCGCCAAAAACATTCAGTACTTC. It encodes CASYLGGPAKNIQYF.

This chain links TRBV7-2 with TRBJ1-1, with no clear D. CDR1 is SGHTA, CDR2 FQGNSA, per germline. The CDR3 has 11 residues. V was pared by 1 base and J by 8 bases, with 5 bases between. CDR3: CASSLGREAFF. The CDR3 DNA follows: TGTGCCAGCAGCTTAGGAAGAGAAGCTTTCTTT.

The gene calls are TRBV2 and TRBJ1-3, with unresolved D. In germline, CDR1 is SNHLY, CDR2 FYNNEI. The CDR3 runs to 12 residues. Deletions cut 8 bases from V and 2 bases from J, with 7 bases between. In nucleotides, the CDR3 is TGTGCCAGCCTTCCAGCTGGAAACACCATATATTTT. As protein: CASLPAGNTIYF.

The rearrangement links TRBV3-1 (or the pseudogene TRBV3-2) to TRBJ2-1; TRBD2 might be the D (6 bases). The CDR3 totals 15 residues. V lost 4 bases and J 9 bases, leaving 19 bases between the germline ends. CDR1 is LGHDT and CDR2 is YNNKEL in the germline V gene (reference sequence). The CDR3 region is CASSLVGGAGPEQFF. CDR3 nucleotides: TGTGCCAGCAGCCTCGTCGGCGGGGCAGGGCCTGAGCAGTTCTTC.

The V gene is TRBV2, the J gene TRBJ1-5; D is uncertain. The germline CDR1 and CDR2 sequences are SNHLY and FYNNEI. The CDR3 totals 14 residues. Trimming cost V 7 bases and J 2 bases, with 12 bases left between them. The chain's CDR3 is CASTGGQGNQPQHF. In DNA form, the CDR3 reads TGTGCCAGCACTGGAGGGCAGGGCAATCAGCCCCAGCATTTT.

The chain combines TRBV30 with TRBJ1-3; D gene uncertain. Between the trimmed V and J ends, which lost 4 bases and 0 bases, there was a span of 7 bases. The CDR3 length is 13 residues. Germline assignment: CDR1 GTSNPN and CDR2 SVGIG (reference sequence). The CDR3: CAWNLGSGNTIYF. The CDR3 DNA reads TGTGCCTGGAATTTGGGCTCTGGAAACACCATATATTTT.

This chain links TRBV7-8 with TRBJ2-7, with D possibly called TRBD1 or TRBD2 (5 bases each). The ends were cut back, 2 bases at V and 3 bases at J, with 26 bases in the middle. Germline CDR1 is SGHVS and CDR2 is FQNEAQ. The CDR3 has 19 amino acids. For the CDR3, the DNA is TGTGCCAGCAGCTTACTCGGGGCAGGGAATCAAATATCTTACTACGAGCAGTACGTC. Encoded protein: CASSLLGAGNQISYYEQYV.

The chain couples TRBV29-1 to TRBJ2-2; D gene uncertain. V lost 4 bases and J lost 1, with 10 bases in between. The CDR3 totals 14 residues. The germline V gene encodes CDR1 SQVTM and CDR2 ANQGSEA. The CDR3 bases are TGCAGCGTTGGAGAAAGAATGAACACCGGGGAGCTGTTTTTT. It specifies CSVGERMNTGELFF.

The sample holds one count of this clone. The chain uses TRBV5-5 and TRBJ2-1, with 12 bases identical to TRBD2. The CDR3 runs to 17 residues. Trimming cost V 4 bases and J 7 bases; bases outside gene matches: 12. Germline-derived CDR1 and CDR2 are SGHKS and YYEKEE (reference sequence). CDR3 nucleotide sequence: TGTGCCAGCAGCCTACCTATTCTAGCGGGGGGGCCAAATGAGCAGTTCTTC. Residues: CASSLPILAGGPNEQFF.

In its sample, this clone was seen a few times. The V gene is TRBV6-5, the J gene TRBJ1-6, with D tentatively TRBD1 (5 bases). Trimming left V 2 bases short and J 7 bases short, with 15 bases between. Germline V gives CDR1 MNHEY, CDR2 SVGAGI. The CDR3 has 16 residues. The CDR3 nucleotides read TGTGCCAGCAGTTACGAGCAGGCAGGGTCAAATTCACCCCTCCACTTT. Its translation is CASSYEQAGSNSPLHF.

The chain combines TRBV6-5 with TRBJ2-3; D might be TRBD2 (6 bases). This CDR3 comprises 15 residues. Germline V CDR1 and CDR2: MNHEY, SVGAGI. With 10 bases removed from V and 7 bases from J, the gap between germline ends came to 24 bases. CDR3 sequence reads: CATQGDFPQPYTQYF. CDR3 nucleotide sequence: TGTGCCACCCAAGGGGACTTCCCACAACCCTATACGCAGTATTTT.

This chain connects TRBV27 to TRBJ1-5, with D possibly matching TRBD1 (6 bases). This CDR3 has 15 amino acids. Trimming shortened V by 6 bases and J by 5 bases, and 17 bases separated the two germline ends. The germline gives CDR1 MNHEY, CDR2 SMNVEV (reference sequence). The chain's CDR3 is CASSGITGRDQPQHF. Here the CDR3 DNA reads TGTGCCAGCAGCGGAATTACAGGGAGGGATCAGCCCCAGCATTTT.

V usage is TRBV6-2 or TRBV6-3 and J usage is TRBJ1-2, with D perhaps TRBD1 (5 bases). The CDR3 spans 15 residues. Germline loops: CDR1 MNHEY, CDR2 SVGEGT. V was trimmed by 0 bases and J by 5 bases, leaving 13 bases between them. The CDR3 DNA reads as TGTGCCAGCAGTTACTCACACCAGGGATCTTATGGCTACACCTTC. It translates to CASSYSHQGSYGYTF.

For this clone: In the same sample, other DNA sequences code for this CDR3. The CDR3 nucleotides read TGTGCCACCAGTGATTTGTTGGGACAGCCCCAGCATTTT. This codes for CATSDLLGQPQHF. This chain uses TRBV24-1 with TRBJ1-5; no clear D. Germline values: CDR1 KGHDR, CDR2 SFDVKD. V shed 0 bases and J shed 7 bases, with 6 bases lying between them. This CDR3 has 13 amino acids.

V usage is TRBV5-1 and J usage is TRBJ2-3; D is ambiguous. The CDR3 contains 15 residues. Germline CDR1 is SGHRS and CDR2 is YFSETQ. With 1 base removed from V and 1 base from J, the gap between germline ends came to 10 bases. The CDR3 sequence is CASSLSRPRTDTQYF. CDR3 coding DNA: TGCGCCAGCAGCTTGTCAAGACCTCGCACAGATACGCAGTATTTT.

The table lists this clone with a count of one. This rearrangement joins TRBV7-9 to TRBJ1-1; 12 positions agree with TRBD1. This CDR3 has 15 amino acids. Trimming removed 3 bases from V and 6 bases from J; junction bases left unmatched: 5. Per germline, CDR1 SEHNR and CDR2 FQNEAQ (reference sequence). The CDR3 nucleotides read TGTGCCAGCAGCTTTGGGGACAGGGGGCTCGCTGAAGCTTTCTTT. It is translated as CASSFGDRGLAEAFF.

This clone was recorded only once. V and J are TRBV5-4 and TRBJ2-7; 7 nucleotides match TRBD2. Looked up from germline, CDR1 is SGHNT and CDR2 is YYREEE (reference sequence). J lost 7 bases, V lost 3 bases, and 7 bases had no gene match. The CDR3 consists of 13 residues. CDR3 bases: TGTGCCAGCAGCTATAGCGGGCGAGGAGAGCAGTACGTC. This codes for CASSYSGRGEQYV.

The V and J genes are TRBV10-1 and TRBJ2-1, with 9 bases fitting TRBD2. Trimming cost V 0 bases and J 6 bases; bases outside gene matches: 3. CDR3 length: 15 residues. Germline V gene sequence: CDR1 WNHNN, CDR2 SYGVQD (reference sequence). The CDR3 DNA sequence: TGCGCCAGCAGTGAGTCGCGGGGGGGTATCAATGAGCAGTTCTTC. It codes for CASSESRGGINEQFF.

V and J are TRBV6-1 and TRBJ1-1, with 11 bases aligning to TRBD1. The CDR3 is 18 residues long. V trimming: 4 bases; J trimming: 0 bases; junction bases outside the gene matches: 10. Germline V gene lookup returns CDR1 MNHNS and CDR2 SASEGT. This CDR3 is CASSVLGGTGGMNTEAFF. DNA for the CDR3: TGTGCCAGCAGTGTTCTAGGGGGGACAGGGGGAATGAACACTGAAGCTTTCTTT.

CDR3 sequence (DNA): TGTGCCAGCAGCACGTCGGGGGCAAATTCACCCCTCCACTTT. Translation: CASSTSGANSPLHF. The rearrangement joins TRBV5-4 to TRBJ1-6; possibly TRBD1 for D (6 bases). Trimming cost V 4 bases and J 7 bases, with 12 bases left between them. CDR1 is SGHNT, CDR2 YYREEE, per germline (reference sequence). The CDR3 covers 14 residues.

The chain couples TRBV12-3 or TRBV12-4 to TRBJ1-1; D not resolved. Trimming took 3 bases from V and 10 from J, leaving 12 bases between them. This CDR3 region has 12 residues. The CDR3 reads CASSFASARAFF. The DNA of the CDR3 is TGTGCCAGCAGTTTTGCTAGCGCGCGAGCTTTCTTT.